Listed here are 28 T cell receptor beta chains from one sample, sequenced in a study of control samples from healthy donors and cancer patients (TCRdb year 2020). The library relied on the immunoSEQ multiplex PCR assay. TCRdb retrieved this table from immuneACCESS and kept in-frame rearrangements only. Not all clones are present; in checked studies, unresolved V genes account for under half, and no reason is known for the remainder. In this sample the table shows approximately 70,000 clones, 84% of which occur a single time. The ten biggest clones cover approximately 30% of the sample. The sequenced material came from blood. Receptors originate from a man aged 50-60 years in good health.

The rearrangement uses TRBV7-9 and TRBJ2-2; 7 nucleotides line up with TRBD2. Trimming removed 2 bases from V and 6 bases from J; junction bases left unmatched: 3. The V gene's germline CDR1 is SEHNR and CDR2 FQNEAQ (reference sequence). There are 14 residues in the CDR3. CDR3 loop: CASSLSAGAGELFF. The CDR3 nucleotides read TGTGCCAGCAGCTTATCGGCGGGGGCCGGGGAGCTGTTTTTT. Full variable domain (rest looked up from reference TRBV7-9 and TRBJ2-2): DTGVSQNPRHKITKRGQNVTFRCDPISEHNRLYWYRQTLGQGPEFLTYFQNEAQLEKSRLLSDRFSAERPKGSFSTLEIQRTEQGDSAMYLCASSLSAGAGELFFGEGSRLTVL.

This rearrangement joins TRBV19 to TRBJ2-1; the match to TRBD1 covers 7 bases. The CDR3 is made up of 15 amino acids. Germline-derived CDR1 and CDR2 are LNHDA and SQIVND (reference sequence). The V segment lost 3 bases and the J segment 3 bases; nucleotides outside the gene matches: 5. CDR3 sequence (DNA): TGTGCCAGTAGTATTGACAGGGCATTCTACAATGAGCAGTTCTTC. Encoded protein: CASSIDRAFYNEQFF.

The V and J genes are TRBV11-1 and TRBJ2-7; D remains ambiguous. V lost 3 bases, J lost 6 bases, and 6 bases lay in between. Germline V gives CDR1 SGHAT, CDR2 FQDESV (reference sequence). The length of the CDR3 is 11 residues. CDR3 in amino acids: CASSFSREQYF. The CDR3 DNA reads as TGTGCCAGCAGCTTTTCCCGCGAGCAGTACTTC. The complete variable domain, with remaining parts taken from reference TRBV11-1 and TRBJ2-7, reads EAEVAQSPRYKITEKSQAVAFWCDPISGHATLYWYRQILGQGPELLVQFQDESVVDDSQLPKDRFSAERLKGVDSTLKIQPAELGDSAMYLCASSFSREQYFGPGTRLTVT.

The chain is built from TRBV7-3 and TRBJ2-1; D is possibly TRBD2 (5 bases). The CDR3 is 13 amino acids. The germline gives CDR1 SGHTA, CDR2 FQGTGA. Trimming removed 2 bases from V and 7 bases from J, with 9 bases in between. The CDR3 DNA reads as TGTGCCAGCAGCTTACGAGGGTTGAATGAGCAGTTCTTC. Encoded protein: CASSLRGLNEQFF.

V and J are TRBV5-1 and TRBJ1-4; 7 bases align to TRBD1. The germline V gene encodes CDR1 SGHRS and CDR2 YFSETQ. After removal of 2 bases from V and 8 bases from J, the junction contained 12 bases not matched to a gene. The CDR3 length is 16 residues. In nucleotides, the CDR3 is TGCGCCAGCAGCTTAAACCCGACAGGGCTACGAGAAAAACTGTTTTTT. Protein product: CASSLNPTGLREKLFF. Together with reference TRBV5-1 and TRBJ1-4, the CDR3 gives the full variable domain: KAGVTQTPRYLIKTRGQQVTLSCSPISGHRSVSWYQQTPGQGLQFLFEYFSETQRNKGNFPGRFSGRQFSNSRSEMNVSTLELGDSALYLCASSLNPTGLREKLFFGSGTQLSVL.

J is TRBJ1-6 and V is TRBV24-1; 7 nucleotides align to TRBD1. V dropped 1 base and J dropped 8; count of bases not matched to a gene: 7. CDR3 size: 16 residues. Germline V gene lookup returns CDR1 KGHDR and CDR2 SFDVKD. CDR3 loop: CATSDFFCRGDSPLHF. The CDR3 region has the DNA TGTGCCACCAGTGATTTTTTTTGCAGGGGGGATTCACCCCTCCACTTT.

This chain links TRBV5-6 with TRBJ1-2; a possible D gene is TRBD1 (5 bases). V dropped 1 base and J dropped 2 bases, with 15 bases sitting between them. CDR1 and CDR2 from the germline V gene are SGHDT and YYEEEE. CDR3 length: 16 residues. The CDR3 here is CASSLISQGENYGYTF. As DNA, the CDR3 is TGTGCCAGCAGCTTGATAAGCCAGGGCGAGAACTATGGCTACACCTTC. Filled out from reference TRBV5-6 and TRBJ1-2, the complete variable domain reads DAGVTQSPTHLIKTRGQQVTLRCSPKSGHDTVSWYQQALGQGPQFIFQYYEEEERQRGNFPDRFSGHQFPNYSSELNVNALLLGDSALYLCASSLISQGENYGYTFGSGTRLTVV.

Here the CDR3 DNA reads TGTGCCAGCAGCTCACCCGGCCAAAAGGGGAGTGAAGCTTTCTTT. This encodes CASSSPGQKGSEAFF. The V gene is TRBV9, the J gene TRBJ1-1, with TRBD1 as a possible D gene (5 bases). Between the trimmed V and J ends, which lost 4 bases and 7 bases, there was a span of 20 bases. CDR3 length: 15 residues. CDR1 and CDR2 from the germline V gene are SGDLS and YYNGEE.

The chain links TRBV20-1 to TRBJ1-1; no definite D call. Trimming pared 7 bases from V and 11 bases from J, leaving 17 bases between. The CDR3 covers 11 residues. CDR1 DFQATT and CDR2 SNEGSKA come from the germline V gene (reference sequence). The CDR3: CSEPGSGWAFF. CDR3 sequence (DNA): TGCAGTGAACCGGGCTCCGGCTGGGCTTTCTTT.

The CDR3 protein is CASRAGADTQYF. As DNA, the CDR3 is TGTGCCAGCAGAGCGGGAGCAGATACGCAGTATTTT. The chain links TRBV6-5 to TRBJ2-3, with TRBD2 identical over 8 bases. CDR1 MNHEY and CDR2 SVGAGI come from the germline V gene. The J segment lost 4 bases and the V segment lost 6 bases, leaving 0 bases of the junction unmatched. The CDR3 sequence is 12 residues long.

The chain combines TRBV5-4 with TRBJ2-5, with D perhaps TRBD1 or TRBD2 (5 bases each). The ends were cut back, 7 bases at V and 1 base at J, with 17 bases in the middle. Germline CDR1 and CDR2: SGHNT and YYREEE (reference sequence). CDR3 size: 15 residues. CDR3 residues: CASARDGVSQETQYF. DNA of the CDR3: TGTGCCAGCGCCCGGGACGGGGTATCCCAAGAGACCCAGTACTTC.

The chain has TRBV3-1 (or the pseudogene TRBV3-2) and TRBJ2-1, with D possibly being TRBD2 (6 bases). Germline-derived CDR1 and CDR2 are LGHDT and YNNKEL (reference sequence). Trimming pared 9 bases from V and 0 bases from J, leaving 18 bases between. This CDR3 region has 16 residues. The CDR3 nucleotides are TGTGCCAGGGGGGGTTGGCACTCTCCCTCCTACAATGAGCAGTTCTTC. As protein: CARGGWHSPSYNEQFF.

The chain joins TRBV10-2 to TRBJ2-1, with TRBD2 matching over 9 bases. Germline CDR1 WSHSY, CDR2 SAAADI. The V segment lost 7 bases and the J segment 3 bases; nucleotides outside the gene matches: 4. The CDR3 is 14 amino acids. This chain's CDR3 is CASTPAGGYNEQFF. The DNA of the CDR3 is TGCGCCAGCACTCCAGCGGGAGGCTACAATGAGCAGTTCTTC.

The chain combines TRBV5-4 with TRBJ1-2, with no clear D. V lost 1 base and J lost 2, with 9 bases in between. The CDR3 spans 14 residues. Germline values: CDR1 SGHNT, CDR2 YYREEE (reference sequence). CDR3 coding DNA: TGTGCCAGCAGCTTGAATCGAGAGAACTATGGCTACACCTTC. It yields the protein CASSLNRENYGYTF.

V gene TRBV6-5 combines with J gene TRBJ1-3; D is uncertain. V lost 5 bases, J lost 1 base, and 6 bases lay in between. CDR1 and CDR2 from the germline V gene are MNHEY and SVGAGI. The CDR3 runs to 13 residues. CDR3 nucleotides: TGTGCCAGCAGTACAGATTCTGGAAACACCATATATTTT. Translation gives CASSTDSGNTIYF.

V is TRBV28 and J is TRBJ2-7; D is unclear. The V gene lost 4 bases and the J gene lost 4 bases, with 11 bases spanning the gap. The germline CDR1 and CDR2 sequences are MDHEN and SYDVKM. CDR3 length: 13 amino acids. The CDR3 spells CASSYGYSYEQYF. CDR3 in DNA: TGTGCCAGCAGTTATGGCTACTCATACGAGCAGTACTTC.

This clone was found a few times. V and J are TRBV2 and TRBJ2-7; D is uncertain. V lost 2 bases and J 8 bases, leaving 4 bases between the germline ends. This CDR3 spans 10 amino acids. In germline, CDR1 is SNHLY, CDR2 FYNNEI. The CDR3: CASSERKQYF. CDR3 nucleotide sequence: TGTGCCAGCAGTGAAAGGAAGCAGTACTTC.

The chain recombines TRBV5-6 with TRBJ2-7; D might be TRBD1 (6 bases). This CDR3 has 15 residues. Trimming removed 0 bases at V and 5 bases at J, with 15 bases between. Germline-derived CDR1 and CDR2 are SGHDT and YYEEEE. The CDR3 sequence is CASSLVRTGNNEQYF. The CDR3 DNA follows: TGTGCCAGCAGCTTGGTGCGTACAGGGAACAACGAGCAGTACTTC.

The J gene is TRBJ2-7, the V gene TRBV6-2 or TRBV6-3; the D is unclear. V was clipped by 2 bases and J by 4 bases, with 9 bases between them. Per the germline V gene, CDR1 is MNHEY and CDR2 is SVGEGT. This CDR3 region has 13 residues. The CDR3 bases are TGTGCCAGCAGTTACAGTCTTTTATACGAGCAGTACTTC. As protein: CASSYSLLYEQYF.

V and J are TRBV9 and TRBJ1-2; D uncertain. With 1 base removed from V and 3 bases from J, the gap between germline ends came to 13 bases. This CDR3 has 15 residues. CDR1 and CDR2 from the germline V gene are SGDLS and YYNGEE. CDR3 sequence: CASSVWHSPYYGYTF. CDR3 in DNA: TGTGCCAGCAGCGTATGGCACAGCCCTTACTATGGCTACACCTTC.

The chain employs TRBV28 and TRBJ1-2; D remains ambiguous. Trimming cost V 2 bases and J 4 bases, with 5 bases left between them. The CDR3 totals 12 residues. Looked up from germline, CDR1 is MDHEN and CDR2 is SYDVKM. The CDR3 nucleotides are TGTGCCAGCAGTTTAAGTGTCTATGGCTACACCTTC. It yields the protein CASSLSVYGYTF.

This clone was recorded only once. J is TRBJ2-7 and V is TRBV29-1; D uncertain. From germline, CDR1 is SQVTM and CDR2 ANQGSEA. The V end lost 0 bases, the J end lost 6 bases, and 6 bases lay between the germline ends. The CDR3 totals 11 residues. Written as DNA, the CDR3 is TGCAGCGTTGAAGAGGTGTTCGAGCAGTACTTC. Translating it yields CSVEEVFEQYF.

V and J are TRBV3-1 (or the pseudogene TRBV3-2) and TRBJ2-5; 9 bases line up with TRBD2. CDR1 and CDR2 from the germline V gene are LGHDT and YNNKEL (reference sequence). The CDR3 loop spans 17 amino acids. J lost 0 bases, V lost 0 bases, and 5 bases had no gene match. CDR3: CASSQDLRTSDQETQYF. The CDR3 bases are TGTGCCAGCAGCCAAGACCTTAGGACTAGCGACCAAGAGACCCAGTACTTC.

The chain links TRBV7-9 to TRBJ2-5; 12 bases are a match to TRBD2. The CDR3 consists of 14 residues. Germline V gene data show CDR1 as SEHNR and CDR2 as FQNEAQ (reference sequence). V dropped 5 bases and J dropped 4; count of bases not matched to a gene: 2. The chain's CDR3 is CASSPGLAGETQYF. CDR3 DNA: TGTGCCAGCAGCCCGGGACTAGCGGGAGAGACCCAGTACTTC.

The rearrangement joins TRBV7-9 to TRBJ2-7; TRBD1 matches 8 bases. CDR1 is SEHNR, CDR2 FQNEAQ, per germline (reference sequence). The CDR3 has 14 amino acids. J gave up 0 bases and V 5 bases, and 3 bases lay outside the gene matches. The CDR3 region is CASSLGTGSYEQYF. In nucleotides, the CDR3 is TGTGCCAGCAGCCTCGGGACAGGCTCCTACGAGCAGTACTTC. Full variable domain (outside the CDR3, taken from reference TRBV7-9 and TRBJ2-7): DTGVSQNPRHKITKRGQNVTFRCDPISEHNRLYWYRQTLGQGPEFLTYFQNEAQLEKSRLLSDRFSAERPKGSFSTLEIQRTEQGDSAMYLCASSLGTGSYEQYFGPGTRLTVT.

The chain carries TRBV21-1 and TRBJ2-7; TRBD2 is the table's D call, not checked against the DNA. TRBV21-1 is flagged as a pseudogene. CDR3 length: 16 amino acids. The DNA of the CDR3 is TGTGCCAGCAGCAAAACGACTAGCGGGATTTCGTACGAGCAGTACTTC. Protein product: CASSKTTSGISYEQYF.

The CDR3 here is CASSTFPRGGSNQPQHF. For the CDR3, the DNA is TGTGCCAGCTCAACTTTCCCAAGGGGGGGCAGCAATCAGCCCCAGCATTTT. The rearrangement links TRBV18 to TRBJ1-5, with D possibly TRBD1 on 6 matching bases. The V gene lost 5 bases and the J gene lost 1 base, with 18 bases spanning the gap. Germline CDR1 reads KGHSH; CDR2 reads LQKENI. This CDR3 contains 17 residues.

The gene calls are TRBV19 and TRBJ1-3; no clear D. The germline gives CDR1 LNHDA, CDR2 SQIVND (reference sequence). Deletions cut 2 bases from V and 3 bases from J, with 11 bases between. The CDR3 is 15 amino acids. The CDR3 spells CASSIRIRVGNTIYF. The DNA for the CDR3 is TGTGCCAGTAGTATAAGAATAAGGGTTGGAAACACCATATATTTT.